The 27 T cell receptor beta chains given below trace back to one sample, sequenced in a study of lymphopenia after photon versus proton radiotherapy. TCRdb's table, derived via immunoSEQ multiplex PCR, lists solely in-frame clones and lacks some. The sample lists more than 45,000 clones; roughly nine tenths were seen once. Sample: peripheral blood, taken from a patient treated with photon-based radiotherapy. These receptors were taken from a woman aged 40 to 49 with cholangiocarcinoma.

V gene TRBV11-2 combines with J gene TRBJ1-1; D call uncertain. The germline V gene has CDR1 SGHAT and CDR2 FQNNGV. The CDR3 length is 13 residues. The germline V and J ends were trimmed by 0 bases and 1 base, with 3 bases remaining between them. CDR3 amino acids: CASSLEGNTEAFF. CDR3 DNA: TGTGCCAGCAGCTTAGAAGGGAACACTGAAGCTTTCTTT.

DNA for the CDR3: TGTGCCAGCAGTGGACAGTACAATGAAAAACTGTTTTTT. This codes for CASSGQYNEKLFF. The J gene is TRBJ1-4, the V gene TRBV2, with a weak D call TRBD1 (5 bases). Germline values: CDR1 SNHLY, CDR2 FYNNEI. The CDR3 is made up of 13 amino acids. Trimming pared 4 bases from V and 5 bases from J, leaving 8 bases between.

V and J are TRBV6-1 and TRBJ2-7, with TRBD1 matching over 11 bases. V was clipped by 8 bases and J by 6 bases; unmatched bases: 12. The CDR3 consists of 15 residues. From germline, CDR1 is MNHNS and CDR2 SASEGT. The CDR3 reads CASSEPGQGGLEQYF. In DNA, the CDR3 is TGTGCCAGCTCGGAACCGGGACAGGGGGGACTCGAGCAGTACTTC.

V gene TRBV5-1 combines with J gene TRBJ2-7; 11 bases are shared with TRBD1. In germline, CDR1 is SGHRS, CDR2 YFSETQ. This CDR3 has 23 amino acids. V shed 0 bases and J 9 bases; nucleotides not matched to a gene: 32. The CDR3 reads CASSLAGTGGMTTGGRPEWAQYF. The CDR3 DNA follows: TGCGCCAGCAGCTTGGCCGGGACAGGGGGAATGACTACTGGCGGGAGGCCCGAATGGGCGCAGTACTTC.

The chain uses TRBV18 and TRBJ1-1; 10 positions agree with TRBD1. The germline gives CDR1 KGHSH, CDR2 LQKENI. The V gene end was trimmed by 3 bases and the J gene end by 0 bases; junction bases not matched to a gene: 4. CDR3 length equals 16 residues. CDR3 in DNA: TGTGCCAGCTCACCCTACGGACAGGGGGTGAACACTGAAGCTTTCTTT. Translating gives CASSPYGQGVNTEAFF.

The J gene is TRBJ1-1, the V gene TRBV7-2; 7 bases align to TRBD1. With V trimmed by 5 bases and J by 2 bases, 8 bases remained unmatched. This CDR3 region has 15 residues. Germline CDR1 reads SGHTA; CDR2 reads FQGNSA. The CDR3 region has the DNA TGTGCCAGCAGCCATCGACAGGGCTCAAACACTGAAGCTTTCTTT. As protein: CASSHRQGSNTEAFF.

The V and J genes are TRBV9 and TRBJ2-1; 8 bases match TRBD1. Germline loops: CDR1 SGDLS, CDR2 YYNGEE. The trim removed 3 bases at V and 4 bases at J, leaving 6 bases unmatched. There are 15 residues in the CDR3. CDR3 DNA sequence: TGTGCCAGCAGCGCCGGACAGGGTGGGTACAATGAGCAGTTCTTC. Residues: CASSAGQGGYNEQFF.

This chain joins TRBV11-2 and TRBJ1-6; tentative D call: TRBD1 (6 bases). V was clipped by 7 bases and J by 7 bases, with 14 bases between them. There are 14 residues in the CDR3. Germline V lookup: CDR1 SGHAT, CDR2 FQNNGV. The CDR3 sequence: CASNPGVSNSPLHF. The CDR3 DNA sequence: TGTGCCAGCAATCCAGGGGTCTCAAATTCACCCCTCCACTTT.

V is TRBV1 and J is TRBJ2-7; TRBD1, the table's D call, was not compared with the DNA. TRBV1 has pseudogene status. The CDR3 covers 14 residues. The chain's CDR3 is CTSSQDLGAYEQYF. CDR3 DNA sequence: TGCACCAGCAGCCAAGATCTAGGGGCCTACGAGCAGTACTTC.

This chain connects TRBV7-2 to TRBJ1-1, with 7 bases identical to TRBD1. Unmatched junction bases numbered 7, after V lost 5 bases and J lost 7 bases. Germline-derived CDR1 and CDR2 are SGHTA and FQGNSA. This CDR3 is 13 amino acids long. This CDR3 is CASSRDRVGEAFF. CDR3 DNA sequence: TGTGCCAGCAGCCGAGACAGGGTGGGTGAAGCTTTCTTT.

In nucleotides, the CDR3 is TGTGCCAGCAGCTCGGGACTGCACTATGGCTACACCTTC. It encodes CASSSGLHYGYTF. The chain has TRBV7-2 and TRBJ1-2, with a possible D match to TRBD1 (5 bases). The V end lost 4 bases, the J end lost 3 bases, and 9 bases lay between the germline ends. This CDR3 spans 13 amino acids. The germline gives CDR1 SGHTA, CDR2 FQGNSA.

V is TRBV28 and J is TRBJ1-2; D is ambiguous. CDR1 is MDHEN and CDR2 is SYDVKM in the germline V gene. Deletions cut 5 bases from V and 11 bases from J, with 9 bases between. The CDR3 sequence is 10 residues long. CDR3 sequence reads: CASSRVFYTF. CDR3 DNA: TGTGCCAGCAGTAGGGTTTTTTACACCTTC.

Written as DNA, the CDR3 is TGTGCCAGCAGCTCACCTAGCGGGAGAGGTGAAGAGACCCAGTACTTC. Translation: CASSSPSGRGEETQYF. This chain uses TRBV7-6 with TRBJ2-5; 10 bases align to TRBD2. The junction had 8 bases not matched to a gene; V was cut back by 4 bases and J by 3 bases. The CDR3 consists of 16 residues. The germline V gene encodes CDR1 SGHVS and CDR2 FNYEAQ.

The V gene is TRBV19, the J gene TRBJ1-2, with 7 bases fitting TRBD1. The CDR3 is made up of 15 amino acids. Per germline, CDR1 LNHDA and CDR2 SQIVND (reference sequence). V was clipped by 3 bases and J by 4 bases; unmatched bases: 8. CDR3 bases: TGTGCCAGTAGTATTTCGAGGGACAGCTCCTATGGCTACACCTTC. Its translation is CASSISRDSSYGYTF.

V and J are TRBV7-3 and TRBJ2-1; unclear D gene. CDR1 SGHTA and CDR2 FQGTGA come from the germline V gene. The V gene lost 3 bases and the J gene lost 8 bases, with 11 bases spanning the gap. This CDR3 is 13 amino acids long. The CDR3 loop is CASSFNPWDEQFF. The CDR3 region has the DNA TGTGCCAGCAGCTTTAATCCCTGGGATGAGCAGTTCTTC.

V is TRBV28 and J is TRBJ1-4; D gene unclear. Trimming took off 3 bases at V and 5 bases at J, with 4 bases between the two ends. The CDR3 is made up of 12 amino acids. Germline-derived CDR1 and CDR2 are MDHEN and SYDVKM. The DNA of the CDR3 is TGTGCCAGCAGTTTGTACAATGAAAAACTGTTTTTT. This gives the protein CASSLYNEKLFF. The variable domain in full, with the rest retrieved from reference TRBV28 and TRBJ1-4, is DVKVTQSSRYLVKRTGEKVFLECVQDMDHENMFWYRQDPGLGLRLIYFSYDVKMKEKGDIPEGYSVSREKKERFSLILESASTNQTSMYLCASSLYNEKLFFGSGTQLSVL.

The V call is TRBV7-9, the J call TRBJ1-1; 7 bases fit TRBD1. Trimming took 11 bases from V and 1 from J; bases not matched to a gene: 7. The CDR3 runs to 13 residues. Germline CDR1 and CDR2: SEHNR and FQNEAQ (reference sequence). The CDR3: CAGHKGANTEAFF. The CDR3 bases are TGTGCCGGGCATAAGGGGGCGAACACTGAAGCTTTCTTT.

CDR3 bases: TGTGCCTGGAGCGACGGAAGTGCAACTAATGAAAAACTGTTTTTT. Translating it yields CAWSDGSATNEKLFF. This sequence joins TRBV30 and TRBJ1-4; no clear D. Trimming stripped 3 bases from V and 0 bases from J, with 11 bases between. The length of the CDR3 is 15 residues. Per germline, CDR1 GTSNPN and CDR2 SVGIG (reference sequence).

The V call is TRBV9, the J call TRBJ2-7, with D perhaps TRBD1 (6 bases). The V end lost 4 bases, the J end lost 2 bases, and 16 bases lay between the germline ends. CDR3 length: 15 residues. Germline CDR1 SGDLS, CDR2 YYNGEE. CDR3 in amino acids: CASSPRPGVPYEQYF. The CDR3 DNA reads as TGTGCCAGCAGCCCCCGGCCAGGGGTTCCCTACGAGCAGTACTTC.

The chain joins TRBV7-3 to TRBJ1-2; no firm D call. Looked up from germline, CDR1 is SGHTA and CDR2 is FQGTGA. CDR3 length: 16 amino acids. Deletions cut 2 bases from V and 5 bases from J, with 18 bases between. The CDR3 loop is CASSLEGRTVGYGYTF. The CDR3 DNA reads as TGTGCCAGCAGCTTAGAAGGCAGGACCGTTGGGTATGGCTACACCTTC.

On this clone itself: The sample contains more than one DNA sequence encoding this CDR3. This chain connects TRBV5-6 to TRBJ1-3; 10 nucleotides align to TRBD1. V lost 2 bases, J lost 1 base, and 6 bases stayed unmatched. The CDR3 contains 17 residues. From germline, CDR1 is SGHDT and CDR2 YYEEEE. Written as DNA, the CDR3 is TGTGCCAGCAGCTTTCCCGACAGGGGGCGGTCTGGAAACACCATATATTTT. It specifies CASSFPDRGRSGNTIYF.

The chain recombines TRBV4-2 with TRBJ2-1; 8 nucleotides align to TRBD2. The germline V gene encodes CDR1 LGHNA and CDR2 YNFKEQ. After removal of 0 bases from V and 6 bases from J, the junction contained 7 bases not matched to a gene. CDR3 length equals 16 residues. This CDR3 reads CASSQDFFGTSNEQFF. The CDR3 nucleotides are TGTGCCAGCAGCCAAGATTTTTTCGGGACTAGCAATGAGCAGTTCTTC.

To note about this clone: Its ends do not fully match the called genes, so a read error is possible. The chain combines TRBV11-2 with TRBJ2-2; 8 bases map to TRBD2. Germline V gene data show CDR1 as SGHAT and CDR2 as FQNNGV. This CDR3 is built from 13 residues. CDR3 nucleotide sequence: TGTGCCAGCGGCGGGGGGAGGGCCGGGAAGCTGTTTTTT. It encodes CASGGGRAGKLFF.

This clone came up a few times. V gene TRBV10-2 combines with J gene TRBJ2-1; no definite D call. Trimming left V 6 bases short and J 4 bases short, with 4 bases between. The CDR3 runs to 11 residues. CDR1 and CDR2 from the germline V gene are WSHSY and SAAADI. The CDR3 DNA sequence: TGCGCCAGCAGCGATTACAATGAGCAGTTCTTC. Amino acid sequence: CASSDYNEQFF.

The rearrangement joins TRBV29-1 to TRBJ1-5, with D possibly TRBD1 on 5 matching bases. The CDR3 covers 13 residues. Germline V lookup: CDR1 SQVTM, CDR2 ANQGSEA. The ends were cut back, 7 bases at V and 0 bases at J, with 10 bases in the middle. The CDR3 region is CSAGTGSNQPQHF. In DNA form, the CDR3 reads TGCAGCGCCGGGACCGGTAGCAATCAGCCCCAGCATTTT.

The rearrangement uses TRBV25-1 and TRBJ1-3; TRBD1 matches at 7 bases. J gave up 0 bases and V 6 bases, and 11 bases lay outside the gene matches. The germline gives CDR1 MGHDK, CDR2 SYGVNS. The CDR3 has 17 residues. CDR3 nucleotides: TGTGCCAGCAGCGGGGGAAAGGGGGCAGTCTCTGGAAACACCATATATTTT. Amino acid sequence: CASSGGKGAVSGNTIYF.

CDR3 DNA: TGTGCCAGCAGTGTACTAGCGGGGTATACCGGGGAGCTGTTTTTT. It yields the protein CASSVLAGYTGELFF. The genes are TRBV2 and TRBJ2-2; 10 nucleotides match TRBD2. This CDR3 is 15 amino acids long. Germline CDR1 is SNHLY and CDR2 is FYNNEI. V dropped 4 bases and J dropped 5; count of bases not matched to a gene: 4.